The sequence of this T cell receptor beta chain was determined in a study of T cell responses to AZD1222 COVID-19 vaccine. The CDR3 loop spans 16 amino acids. Per the germline V gene, CDR1 is GTSNPN and CDR2 is SVGIG (reference sequence). V shed 0 bases and J shed 1 base, with 15 bases lying between them. Data came from immunoSEQ multiplex PCR; TCRdb stores just in-frame clones and leaves some out. The sample consists of some 150,000 clones, about 90% of them appearing once. About this clone itself: What it recognizes is unknown.

Findings of the study overall: At baseline, seropositivity was found in only a handful of AZD1222 recipients. Regions 160-218 and 743-854 dominated among vaccine-associated CD4 TCRs spanning spike. Donors were chiefly white British, with a greater number of females, and clonal diversity was perhaps underestimated.

The TCR was taken from an adult in good health. V usage is TRBV30 and J usage is TRBJ2-5; D might be TRBD1 (5 bases). Material: peripheral blood, obtained on day 0 of MenACWY control vaccination. The DNA for the CDR3 is TGTGCCTGGAGTGTAAGGGGATACGGCGGCCAAGAGACCCAGTACTTC. Its translation is CAWSVRGYGGQETQYF.